This T cell receptor beta chain was identified in a study of blood T cell repertoires in COVID-19. Study overall: There were acute and convalescent COVID-19 samples, and they came from the United States, Italy and Spain. PBMCs, B-cell-depleted T cells, or T cells provided the cDNA or gDNA that made up the material.

V was clipped by 5 bases and J by 6 bases, with 11 bases between them. The CDR3 is made up of 12 amino acids. Germline CDR1 MNHEY, CDR2 SVGEGT. Clones were sequenced by immunoSEQ multiplex PCR, and TCRdb holds only the in-frame ones, with some missing. The sample yields more than 100,000 clones, more than 75% seen once. The receptor was derived from a man aged 65 to 79 with active COVID-19. Sequences were obtained from peripheral blood. The chain joins TRBV6-2 or TRBV6-3 to TRBJ2-7, with D uncertain. This CDR3 reads CASSLVEFEQYF. The CDR3 nucleotides are TGTGCCAGCAGTCTGGTTGAGTTCGAGCAGTACTTC.